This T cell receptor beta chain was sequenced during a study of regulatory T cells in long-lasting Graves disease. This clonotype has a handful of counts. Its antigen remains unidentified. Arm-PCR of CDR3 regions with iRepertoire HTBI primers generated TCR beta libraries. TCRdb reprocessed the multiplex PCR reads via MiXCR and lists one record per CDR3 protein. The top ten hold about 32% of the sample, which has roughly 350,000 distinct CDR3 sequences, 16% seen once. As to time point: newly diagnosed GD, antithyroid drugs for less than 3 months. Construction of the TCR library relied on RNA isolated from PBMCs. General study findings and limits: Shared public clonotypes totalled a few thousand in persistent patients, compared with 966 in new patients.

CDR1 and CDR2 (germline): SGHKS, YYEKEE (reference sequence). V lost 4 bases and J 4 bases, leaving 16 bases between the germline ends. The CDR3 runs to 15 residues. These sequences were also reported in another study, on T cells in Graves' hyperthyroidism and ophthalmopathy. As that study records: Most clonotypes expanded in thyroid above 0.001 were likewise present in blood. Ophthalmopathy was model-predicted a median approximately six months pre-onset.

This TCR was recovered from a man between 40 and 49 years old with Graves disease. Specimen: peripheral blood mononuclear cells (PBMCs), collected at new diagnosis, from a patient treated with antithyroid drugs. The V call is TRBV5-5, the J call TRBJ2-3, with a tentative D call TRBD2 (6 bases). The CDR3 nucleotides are TGTGCCAGCAGCCCCTGGGCAGGGAGGCCAGATACGCAGTATTTT. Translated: CASSPWAGRPDTQYF.